Presented here are 11 T cell receptor beta chains from one specimen sequenced in a study of blood T cells in healthy people across ages. Alongside a J-beta primer mix, a sample-barcoded 5' primer served in a second PCR lasting about 7 to 11 cycles. MiXCR was run by TCRdb on the 5' RACE reads, yielding one entry per CDR3 protein. Altogether 1.5 million to 1.9 million distinct CDR3 sequences are present, roughly two fifths being singletons, with the ten largest covering approximately 4.1%. Sequenced: blood. The receptors were sampled from a woman aged 18-35 years in good health.

The count of this clonotype is one. V is TRBV9 and J is TRBJ2-7; D is unclear. TRBJ2-1 explains the end of the DNA better; the J call may be wrong. CDR3 length: 14 amino acids. Germline loops: CDR1 SGDLS, CDR2 YYNGEE. The CDR3 bases are TGTGCCAGCAGCGCCGAAATTTGGGCCTACGAGCAGTTCTTC. Amino acids: CASSAEIWAYEQFF.

This clonotype has only one observation. This chain connects TRBV5-1 to TRBJ2-5; 14 bases align to TRBD2. Unmatched junction bases numbered 10, after V lost 4 bases and J lost 11 bases. The CDR3 sequence is 15 residues long. Germline values: CDR1 SGHRS, CDR2 YFSETQ. CDR3 loop: CASSRPGLAGDEQYF. As DNA, the CDR3 is TGCGCCAGCAGCAGACCGGGACTAGCGGGGGATGAGCAGTACTTC.

The gene calls are TRBV20-1 and TRBJ2-4, with 9 bases lining up with TRBD1. TRBJ2-7 matches the DNA end more closely, so the J call is doubtful. CDR3 size: 14 residues. CDR1 and CDR2 (germline): DFQATT, SNEGSKA (reference sequence). The CDR3 DNA reads as TGCAGTGCTAGGAGAACAGGGGGCTCAGGCGAGCAGTACTTC. Translating gives CSARRTGGSGEQYF.

J is TRBJ1-1 and V is TRBV28, with D uncertain. This CDR3 spans 11 amino acids. With 11 bases removed from V and 3 bases from J, the gap between germline ends came to 10 bases. In germline, CDR1 is MDHEN, CDR2 SYDVKM. CDR3 sequence: CAASMYTEAFF. In DNA form, the CDR3 reads TGTGCCGCAAGTATGTACACTGAAGCTTTCTTT.

This clonotype was counted a few times. The chain is built from TRBV29-1 and TRBJ2-1; perhaps TRBD2 as D (6 bases). Germline V gene lookup returns CDR1 SQVTM and CDR2 ANQGSEA. The CDR3 sequence is 15 residues long. Between the trimmed V and J ends, which lost 3 bases and 0 bases, there was a span of 12 bases. The CDR3 region is CSVDSGKSSYNEQFF. CDR3 DNA: TGCAGCGTTGATAGCGGAAAGAGCTCCTACAATGAGCAGTTCTTC.

The chain uses TRBV24-1 and TRBJ2-2; D remains ambiguous. The V end lost 6 bases, the J end lost 0 bases, and 7 bases lay between the germline ends. This CDR3 region has 14 residues. The germline CDR1 and CDR2 sequences are KGHDR and SFDVKD. CDR3 sequence: CATSPRTNTGELFF. In DNA form, the CDR3 reads TGTGCCACCAGTCCACGGACGAACACCGGGGAGCTGTTTTTT.

The chain joins TRBV6-2 or TRBV6-3 to TRBJ1-5; 9 nucleotides align to TRBD1. The trim removed 7 bases at V and 4 bases at J, leaving 5 bases unmatched. This CDR3 has 14 amino acids. Looked up from germline, CDR1 is MNHEY and CDR2 is SVGEGT. The CDR3 DNA reads as TGTGCCAGCAAAGACAGGGGGTCAAATCAGCCCCAGCATTTT. Amino acids: CASKDRGSNQPQHF.

The chain uses TRBV5-1 and TRBJ1-3, with a weak D call TRBD1 (6 bases). V dropped 0 bases and J dropped 2 bases, with 9 bases sitting between them. Germline CDR1 is SGHRS and CDR2 is YFSETQ. The CDR3 loop spans 15 amino acids. As DNA, the CDR3 is TGCGCCAGCAGCTTGGAGGGGGGCGCTGGAAACACCATATATTTT. Amino acids: CASSLEGGAGNTIYF.

This clonotype was observed a single time. V gene TRBV29-1 combines with J gene TRBJ2-5, with D perhaps matching TRBD2 (7 bases). Germline V CDR1 and CDR2: SQVTM, ANQGSEA. The ends were cut back, 4 bases at V and 13 bases at J, with 16 bases in the middle. The CDR3 is made up of 11 amino acids. The CDR3 DNA reads TGCAGCGTTGGCGACGTGGGGGGGCCGTACTTC. This codes for CSVGDVGGPYF.

The V call is TRBV7-2, the J call TRBJ2-1; maybe TRBD1 (6 bases). The J call is in doubt because the DNA end fits TRBJ2-7 better. The germline CDR1 and CDR2 sequences are SGHTA and FQGNSA. This CDR3 spans 19 amino acids. Written as DNA, the CDR3 is TGTGCCAGCAGCTTAGGGCGAACCTGGACAGCCTTTTCTGCCTACGAGCAGTACTTC. Its translation is CASSLGRTWTAFSAYEQYF.

CDR3 DNA sequence: TGTGCCAGCAGTCCCTCCGGGACTAGCGGGGGCACAGATACGCAGTATTTT. Its translation: CASSPSGTSGGTDTQYF. This chain connects TRBV6-1 to TRBJ2-3, with TRBD2 identical over 13 bases. This CDR3 has 17 amino acids. V lost 5 bases to trimming and J lost 1 base; unmatched junction nucleotides: 6. Germline values: CDR1 MNHNS, CDR2 SASEGT.